The sequence of this T cell receptor (beta chain) was determined in a study of cytomegalovirus exposure and HLA in healthy donors. V lost 4 bases and J 4 bases, leaving 11 bases between the germline ends. Per germline, CDR1 SGHRS and CDR2 YFSETQ. CDR3 size: 13 residues. To note about this clone: Other nucleotide sequences in the sample specify the same CDR3.

It was with 60 Vbeta and 13 Jbeta primers that the PCR ran. Using immunoSEQ multiplex PCR, the repertoire was profiled, and TCRdb retains in-frame clones only, with some absent. The data show tens of thousands of clones, around 78% seen once. The receptor was derived from a man aged 35 to 55 in good health and CMV-seronegative. The genes are TRBV5-1 and TRBJ1-2; weak D call: TRBD1 (5 bases). The sample consisted of PBMCs. The CDR3 reads CASSNRNGYGYTF. CDR3 DNA sequence: TGCGCCAGCAGCAACAGGAATGGCTATGGCTACACCTTC.